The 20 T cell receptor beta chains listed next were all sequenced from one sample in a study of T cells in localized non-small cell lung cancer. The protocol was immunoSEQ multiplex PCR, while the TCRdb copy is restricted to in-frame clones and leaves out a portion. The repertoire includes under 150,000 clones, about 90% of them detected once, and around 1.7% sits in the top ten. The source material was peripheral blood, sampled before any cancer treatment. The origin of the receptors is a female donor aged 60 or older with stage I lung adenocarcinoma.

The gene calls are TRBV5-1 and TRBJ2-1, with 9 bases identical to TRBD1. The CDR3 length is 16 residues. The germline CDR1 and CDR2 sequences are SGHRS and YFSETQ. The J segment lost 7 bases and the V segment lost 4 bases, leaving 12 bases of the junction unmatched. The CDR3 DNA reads TGCGCCAGCAGCAAATCTCCGGGACAGGGTGGGAATGAGCAGTTCTTC. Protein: CASSKSPGQGGNEQFF.

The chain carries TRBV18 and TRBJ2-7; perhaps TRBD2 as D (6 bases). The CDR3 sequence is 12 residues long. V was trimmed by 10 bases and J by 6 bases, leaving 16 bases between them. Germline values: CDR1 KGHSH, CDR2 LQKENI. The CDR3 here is CATNGASAEQYF. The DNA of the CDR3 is TGTGCCACCAACGGGGCTAGCGCCGAGCAGTACTTC. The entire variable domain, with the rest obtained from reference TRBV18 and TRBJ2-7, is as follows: NAGVMQNPRHLVRRRGQEARLRCSPMKGHSHVYWYRQLPEEGLKFMVYLQKENIIDESGMPKERFSAEFPKEGPSILRIQQVVRGDSAAYFCATNGASAEQYFGPGTRLTVT.

The CDR3 protein is CASSLAATSTDTQYF. CDR3 DNA sequence: TGTGCCAGCAGCTTGGCCGCGACTAGCACAGATACGCAGTATTTT. The chain carries TRBV7-3 and TRBJ2-3, with D hard to call. With 3 bases removed from V and 0 bases from J, the gap between germline ends came to 10 bases. The germline gives CDR1 SGHTA, CDR2 FQGTGA. The CDR3 totals 15 residues.

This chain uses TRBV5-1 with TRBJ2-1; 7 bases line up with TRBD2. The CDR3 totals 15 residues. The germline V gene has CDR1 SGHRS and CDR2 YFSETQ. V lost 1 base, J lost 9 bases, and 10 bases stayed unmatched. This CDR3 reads CASSLFTSETGEQFF. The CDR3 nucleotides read TGCGCCAGCAGCTTGTTTACTAGCGAAACGGGTGAGCAGTTCTTC.

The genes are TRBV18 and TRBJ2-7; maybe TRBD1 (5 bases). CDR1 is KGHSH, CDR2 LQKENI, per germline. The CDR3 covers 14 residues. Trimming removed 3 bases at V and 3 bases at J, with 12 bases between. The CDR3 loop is CASSPRAGYYEQYF. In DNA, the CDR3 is TGTGCCAGCTCACCTAGGGCAGGGTACTACGAGCAGTACTTC.

CDR3 region: CSVKKGLTETQYF. Written as DNA, the CDR3 is TGCAGCGTTAAGAAAGGACTAACAGAGACCCAGTACTTC. The rearrangement uses TRBV29-1 and TRBJ2-5, with D perhaps TRBD2 (6 bases). The germline V and J ends were trimmed by 5 bases and 4 bases, with 14 bases remaining between them. This CDR3 is built from 13 residues. The germline V gene encodes CDR1 SQVTM and CDR2 ANQGSEA.

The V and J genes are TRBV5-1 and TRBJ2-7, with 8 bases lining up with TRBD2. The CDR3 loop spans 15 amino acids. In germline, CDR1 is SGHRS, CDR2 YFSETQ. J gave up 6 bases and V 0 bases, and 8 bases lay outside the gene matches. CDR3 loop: CASSLDSSGSSEQYF. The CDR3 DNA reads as TGCGCCAGCAGCTTGGATTCCAGCGGGAGTTCCGAGCAGTACTTC.

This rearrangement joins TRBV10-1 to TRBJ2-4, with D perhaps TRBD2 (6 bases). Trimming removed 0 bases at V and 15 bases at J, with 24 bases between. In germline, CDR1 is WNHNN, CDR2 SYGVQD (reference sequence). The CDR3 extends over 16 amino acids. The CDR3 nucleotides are TGCGCCAGCAGTGAGTCTCGCCCCGCGGGGCTCAAAAGCCTGTACTTC. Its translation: CASSESRPAGLKSLYF.

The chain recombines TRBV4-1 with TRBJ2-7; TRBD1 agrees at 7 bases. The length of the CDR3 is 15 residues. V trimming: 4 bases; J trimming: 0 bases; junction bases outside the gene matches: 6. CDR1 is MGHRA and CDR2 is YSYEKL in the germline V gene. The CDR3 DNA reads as TGCGCCAGCAGCCGGGAACCAGGGGGCTCCTACGAGCAGTACTTC. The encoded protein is CASSREPGGSYEQYF.

In nucleotides, the CDR3 is TGCGCCAGCAGCTTATATCGAGCGGGACAAGAGACCCAGTACTTC. Protein: CASSLYRAGQETQYF. V is TRBV5-1 and J is TRBJ2-5; 7 bases are shared with TRBD2. This CDR3 is built from 15 residues. CDR1 and CDR2 from the germline V gene are SGHRS and YFSETQ. Germline trimming cut 2 bases from V and 2 bases from J; bases unmatched to any gene: 6.

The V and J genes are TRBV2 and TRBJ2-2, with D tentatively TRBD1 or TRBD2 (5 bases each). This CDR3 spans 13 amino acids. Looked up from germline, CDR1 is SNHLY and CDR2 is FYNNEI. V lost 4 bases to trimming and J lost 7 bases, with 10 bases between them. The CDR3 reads CASSVGRRGELFF. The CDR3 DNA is TGTGCCAGCAGTGTGGGACGGCGCGGGGAGCTGTTTTTT.

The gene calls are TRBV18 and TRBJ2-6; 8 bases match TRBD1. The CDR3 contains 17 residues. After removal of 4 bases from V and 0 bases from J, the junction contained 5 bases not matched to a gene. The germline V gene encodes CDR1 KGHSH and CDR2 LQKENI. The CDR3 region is CASSQDRANSGANVLTF. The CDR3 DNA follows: TGTGCCAGCTCACAGGACAGGGCCAACTCTGGGGCCAACGTCCTGACTTTC.

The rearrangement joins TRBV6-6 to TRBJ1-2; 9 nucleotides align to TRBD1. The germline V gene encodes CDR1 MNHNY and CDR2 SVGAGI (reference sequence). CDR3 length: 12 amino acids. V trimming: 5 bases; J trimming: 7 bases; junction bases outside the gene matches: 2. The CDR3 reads CASSTGGRGYTF. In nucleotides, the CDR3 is TGTGCCAGCAGTACAGGGGGCCGTGGCTACACCTTC.

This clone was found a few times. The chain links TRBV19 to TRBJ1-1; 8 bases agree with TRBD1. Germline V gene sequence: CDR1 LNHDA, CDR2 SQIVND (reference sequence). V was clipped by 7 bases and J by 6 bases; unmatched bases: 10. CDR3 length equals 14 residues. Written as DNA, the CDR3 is TGTGCCAGTAATGACAGGGGTAGAGCGCCTGAAGCTTTCTTT. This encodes CASNDRGRAPEAFF.

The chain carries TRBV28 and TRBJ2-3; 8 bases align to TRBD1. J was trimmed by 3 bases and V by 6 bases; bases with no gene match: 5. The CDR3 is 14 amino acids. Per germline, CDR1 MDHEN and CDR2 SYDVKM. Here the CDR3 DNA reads TGTGCCAGCAGCCCTGGACAGGGAACAGATACGCAGTATTTT. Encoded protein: CASSPGQGTDTQYF.

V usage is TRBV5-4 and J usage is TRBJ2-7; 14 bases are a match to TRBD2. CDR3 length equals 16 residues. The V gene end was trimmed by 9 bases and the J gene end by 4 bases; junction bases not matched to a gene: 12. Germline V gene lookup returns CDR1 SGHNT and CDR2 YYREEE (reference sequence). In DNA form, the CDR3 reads TGTGCCATCGGCCACGGACTAGCGGGAGGCCGATACGAGCAGTACTTC. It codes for CAIGHGLAGGRYEQYF.

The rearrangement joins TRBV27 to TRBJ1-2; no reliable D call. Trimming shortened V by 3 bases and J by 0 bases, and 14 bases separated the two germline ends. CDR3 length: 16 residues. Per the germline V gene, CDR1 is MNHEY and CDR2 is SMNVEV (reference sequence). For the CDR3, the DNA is TGTGCCAGCAGTTTTCTCGGGGAAGCAACTAACTATGGCTACACCTTC. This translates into CASSFLGEATNYGYTF.

This CDR3 reads CASRPGTSPSGEQFF. The CDR3, as DNA: TGTGCCAGCAGGCCCGGGACTAGCCCCTCCGGAGAGCAGTTCTTC. V gene TRBV27 combines with J gene TRBJ2-1, with 9 bases fitting TRBD2. With V trimmed by 6 bases and J by 10 bases, 13 bases remained unmatched. Germline V gene data show CDR1 as MNHEY and CDR2 as SMNVEV (reference sequence). The CDR3 loop spans 15 amino acids.

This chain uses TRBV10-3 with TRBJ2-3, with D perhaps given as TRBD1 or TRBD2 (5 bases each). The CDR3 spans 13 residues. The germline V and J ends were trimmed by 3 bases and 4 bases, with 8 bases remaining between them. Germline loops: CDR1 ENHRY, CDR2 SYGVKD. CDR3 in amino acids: CAISDGAADTQYF. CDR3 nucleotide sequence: TGTGCCATCAGTGACGGGGCGGCAGATACGCAGTATTTT.

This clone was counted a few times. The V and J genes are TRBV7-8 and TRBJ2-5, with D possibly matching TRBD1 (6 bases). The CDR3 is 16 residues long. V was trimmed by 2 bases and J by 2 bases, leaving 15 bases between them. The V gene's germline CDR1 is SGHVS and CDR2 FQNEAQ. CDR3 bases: TGTGCCAGCAGCTTAAGCGGTGGGACACCGCAAGAGACCCAGTACTTC. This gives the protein CASSLSGGTPQETQYF. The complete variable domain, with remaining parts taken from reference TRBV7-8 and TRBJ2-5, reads GAGVSQSPRYKVAKRGQDVALRCDPISGHVSLFWYQQALGQGPEFLTYFQNEAQLDKSGLPSDRFFAERPEGSVSTLKIQRTQQEDSAVYLCASSLSGGTPQETQYFGPGTRLLVL.